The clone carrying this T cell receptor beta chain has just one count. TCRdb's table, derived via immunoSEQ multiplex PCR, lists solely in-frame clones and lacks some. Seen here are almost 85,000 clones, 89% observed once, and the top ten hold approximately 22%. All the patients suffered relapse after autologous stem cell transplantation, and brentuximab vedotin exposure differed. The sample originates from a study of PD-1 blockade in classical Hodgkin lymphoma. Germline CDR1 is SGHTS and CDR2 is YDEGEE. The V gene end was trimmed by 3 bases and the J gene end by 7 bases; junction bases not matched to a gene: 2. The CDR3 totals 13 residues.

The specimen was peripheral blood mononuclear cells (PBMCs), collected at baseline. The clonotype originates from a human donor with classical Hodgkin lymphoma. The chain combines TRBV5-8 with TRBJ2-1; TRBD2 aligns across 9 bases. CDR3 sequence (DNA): TGTGCCAGCAGCTCGGGACTAGCAAATGAGCAGTTCTTC. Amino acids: CASSSGLANEQFF. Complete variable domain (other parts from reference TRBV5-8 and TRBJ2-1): EAGVTQSPTHLIKTRGQQATLRCSPISGHTSVYWYQQALGLGLQFLLWYDEGEERNRGNFPPRFSGRQFPNYSSELNVNALELEDSALYLCASSSGLANEQFFGPGTRLTVL.